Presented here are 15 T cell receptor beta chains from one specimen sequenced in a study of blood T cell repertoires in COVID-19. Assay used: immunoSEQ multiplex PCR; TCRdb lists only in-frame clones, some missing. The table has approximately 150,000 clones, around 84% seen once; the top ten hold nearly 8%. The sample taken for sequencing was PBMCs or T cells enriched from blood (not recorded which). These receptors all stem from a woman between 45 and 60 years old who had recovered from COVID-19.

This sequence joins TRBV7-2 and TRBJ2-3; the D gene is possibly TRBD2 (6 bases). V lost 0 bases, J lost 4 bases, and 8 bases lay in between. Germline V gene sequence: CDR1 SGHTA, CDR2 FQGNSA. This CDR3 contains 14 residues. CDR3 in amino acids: CASSLAGTADTQYF. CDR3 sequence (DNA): TGTGCCAGCAGCTTAGCCGGGACTGCAGATACGCAGTATTTT.

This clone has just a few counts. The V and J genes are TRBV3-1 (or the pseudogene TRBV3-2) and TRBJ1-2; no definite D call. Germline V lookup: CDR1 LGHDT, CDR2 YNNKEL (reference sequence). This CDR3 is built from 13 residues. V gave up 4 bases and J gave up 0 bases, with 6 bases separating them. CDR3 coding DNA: TGTGCCAGCAGCCCACCAGCTAACTATGGCTACACCTTC. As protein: CASSPPANYGYTF.

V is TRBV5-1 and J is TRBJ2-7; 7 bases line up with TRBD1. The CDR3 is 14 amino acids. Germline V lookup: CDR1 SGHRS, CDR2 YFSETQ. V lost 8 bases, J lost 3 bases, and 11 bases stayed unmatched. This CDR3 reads CASGPLGTVYEQYF. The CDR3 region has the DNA TGCGCCAGTGGCCCCTTGGGGACAGTCTACGAGCAGTACTTC.

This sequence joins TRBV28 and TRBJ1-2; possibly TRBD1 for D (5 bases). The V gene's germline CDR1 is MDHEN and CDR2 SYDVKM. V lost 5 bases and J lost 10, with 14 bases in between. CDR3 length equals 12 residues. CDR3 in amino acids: CASSHRGGIYTF. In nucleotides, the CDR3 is TGTGCCAGCAGTCATCGGGGGGGAATCTACACCTTC.

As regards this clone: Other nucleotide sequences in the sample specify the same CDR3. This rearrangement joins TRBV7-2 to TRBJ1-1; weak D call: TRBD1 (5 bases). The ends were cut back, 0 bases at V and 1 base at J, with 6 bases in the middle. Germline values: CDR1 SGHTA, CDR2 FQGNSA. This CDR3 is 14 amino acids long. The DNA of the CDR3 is TGTGCCAGCAGCTTAGCCGGACAGAACACTGAAGCTTTCTTT. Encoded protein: CASSLAGQNTEAFF. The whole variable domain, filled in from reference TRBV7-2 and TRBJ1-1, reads GAGVSQSPSNKVTEKGKDVELRCDPISGHTALYWYRQSLGQGLEFLIYFQGNSAPDKSGLPSDRFSAERTGGSVSTLTIQRTQQEDSAVYLCASSLAGQNTEAFFGQGTRLTVV.

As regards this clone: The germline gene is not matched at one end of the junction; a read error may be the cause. CDR3 nucleotide sequence: TGCGTCAGCAGCTTGGGGGAGATTGGCTCACCCCTCCACTTT. It encodes CVSSLGEIGSPLHF. This chain connects TRBV5-1 to TRBJ1-6, with D perhaps matching TRBD1 (5 bases). Germline-derived CDR1 and CDR2 are SGHRS and YFSETQ. The CDR3 has 14 residues.

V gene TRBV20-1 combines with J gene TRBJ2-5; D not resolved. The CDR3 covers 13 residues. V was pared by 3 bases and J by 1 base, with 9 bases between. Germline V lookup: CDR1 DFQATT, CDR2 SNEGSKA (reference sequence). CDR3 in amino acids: CSASFGPQETQYF. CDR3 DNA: TGCAGTGCTAGTTTTGGCCCCCAAGAGACCCAGTACTTC.

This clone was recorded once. This CDR3 is CASTQTGRKNTEAFF. In DNA, the CDR3 is TGTGCCAGTACCCAAACCGGGAGGAAGAACACTGAAGCTTTCTTT. V usage is TRBV19 and J usage is TRBJ1-1; no reliable D call. Germline V gene data show CDR1 as LNHDA and CDR2 as SQIVND (reference sequence). CDR3 length equals 15 residues. V lost 7 bases and J 1 base, leaving 16 bases between the germline ends.

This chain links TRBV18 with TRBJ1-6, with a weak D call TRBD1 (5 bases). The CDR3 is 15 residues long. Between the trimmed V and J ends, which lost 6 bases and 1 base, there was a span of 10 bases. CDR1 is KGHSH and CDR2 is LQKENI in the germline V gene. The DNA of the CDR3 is TGTGCCAGCTCCCGGGAGGGGTCCTATAATTCACCCCTCCACTTT. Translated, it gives CASSREGSYNSPLHF.

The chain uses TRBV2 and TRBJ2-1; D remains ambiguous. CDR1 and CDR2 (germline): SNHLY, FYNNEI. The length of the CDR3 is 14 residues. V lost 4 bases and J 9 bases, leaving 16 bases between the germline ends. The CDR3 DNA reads TGTGCCAGCAGTGGTCTTTTTGCGGCCCGTGAGCAGTTCTTC. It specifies CASSGLFAAREQFF.

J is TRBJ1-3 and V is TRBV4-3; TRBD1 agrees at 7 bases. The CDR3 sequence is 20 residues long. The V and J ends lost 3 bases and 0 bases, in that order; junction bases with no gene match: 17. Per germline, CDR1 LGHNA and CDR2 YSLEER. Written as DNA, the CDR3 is TGCGCCAGCAGCCACTTTGTTCCCGGGACAGACTTAAGCTCTGGAAACACCATATATTTT. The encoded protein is CASSHFVPGTDLSSGNTIYF.

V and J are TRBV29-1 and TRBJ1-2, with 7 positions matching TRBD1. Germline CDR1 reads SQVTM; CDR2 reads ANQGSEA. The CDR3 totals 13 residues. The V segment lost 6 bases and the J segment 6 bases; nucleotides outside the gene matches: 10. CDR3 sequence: CSVTLFTGDGYTF. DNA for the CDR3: TGCAGCGTCACCCTATTTACAGGGGATGGCTACACCTTC.

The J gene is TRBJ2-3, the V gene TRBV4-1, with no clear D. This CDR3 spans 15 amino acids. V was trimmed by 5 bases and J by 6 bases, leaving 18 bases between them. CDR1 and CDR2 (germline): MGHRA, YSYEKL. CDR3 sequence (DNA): TGCGCCAGCAGCTTAACCCTTTACAGTGCCGATACGCAGTATTTT. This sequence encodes CASSLTLYSADTQYF.

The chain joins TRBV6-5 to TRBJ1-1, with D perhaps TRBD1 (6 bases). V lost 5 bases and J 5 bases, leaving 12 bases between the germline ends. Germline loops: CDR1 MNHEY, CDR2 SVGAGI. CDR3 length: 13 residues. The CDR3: CASSKQGGTEAFF. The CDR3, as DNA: TGTGCCAGCAGTAAACAGGGAGGGACTGAAGCTTTCTTT.

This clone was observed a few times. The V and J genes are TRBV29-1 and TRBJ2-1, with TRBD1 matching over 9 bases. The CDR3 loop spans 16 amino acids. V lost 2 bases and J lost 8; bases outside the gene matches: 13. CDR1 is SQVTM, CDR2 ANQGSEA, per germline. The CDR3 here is CSVEPPGGQGMDEQFF. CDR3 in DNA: TGCAGCGTTGAACCCCCTGGCGGACAGGGGATGGATGAGCAGTTCTTC.